The 30 T cell receptor beta chains presented below share a single source sample, sequenced in a study of T cell responses to AZD1222 COVID-19 vaccine. Assay: immunoSEQ multiplex PCR; the TCRdb copy retains only in-frame clones and omits some. This sample carries more than 35,000 clones, about 82% of them seen once, and the ten largest clones take about 20%. Sequenced material: peripheral blood, taken 28 days after the second dose of the MenACWY control vaccine. Receptor source: an adult who received the MenACWY meningococcal vaccine as a control.

The chain carries TRBV9 and TRBJ1-1; D is unclear. CDR1 is SGDLS, CDR2 YYNGEE, per germline. The CDR3 is 15 amino acids. V lost 0 bases and J 1 base, leaving 10 bases between the germline ends. The DNA for the CDR3 is TGTGCCAGCAGCGTAGATTCCGGGCCGAACACTGAAGCTTTCTTT. Its translation is CASSVDSGPNTEAFF.

This clone was recorded once. The chain joins TRBV19 to TRBJ1-3, with D uncertain. Trimming removed 5 bases from V and 2 bases from J, with 13 bases in between. Germline assignment: CDR1 LNHDA and CDR2 SQIVND (reference sequence). The CDR3 is made up of 15 amino acids. The CDR3 sequence is CASSPSATPGNTIYF. CDR3 DNA sequence: TGTGCCAGTAGTCCGTCGGCCACTCCTGGAAACACCATATATTTT.

The gene calls are TRBV5-1 and TRBJ2-1; TRBD2 agrees at 9 bases. V trimming: 0 bases; J trimming: 9 bases; junction bases outside the gene matches: 13. Germline V lookup: CDR1 SGHRS, CDR2 YFSETQ. This CDR3 comprises 17 residues. Written as DNA, the CDR3 is TGCGCCAGCAGCTTGGGGTTTAGAAGCGGGGGGTACTCTGAGCAGTTCTTC. This codes for CASSLGFRSGGYSEQFF. The full variable domain, its missing parts supplied by reference TRBV5-1 and TRBJ2-1, is KAGVTQTPRYLIKTRGQQVTLSCSPISGHRSVSWYQQTPGQGLQFLFEYFSETQRNKGNFPGRFSGRQFSNSRSEMNVSTLELGDSALYLCASSLGFRSGGYSEQFFGPGTRLTVL.

The V call is TRBV2, the J call TRBJ2-7; D perhaps matches TRBD1 (6 bases). Trimming pared 4 bases from V and 1 base from J, leaving 11 bases between. Germline assignment: CDR1 SNHLY and CDR2 FYNNEI. This CDR3 spans 14 amino acids. Written as DNA, the CDR3 is TGTGCCAGCAGTGCAACAGGGTCGTCCTACGAGCAGTACGTC. Its protein product is CASSATGSSYEQYV.

This sequence joins TRBV7-9 and TRBJ2-5; 7 bases agree with TRBD2. The J segment lost 5 bases and the V segment lost 2 bases, leaving 8 bases of the junction unmatched. This CDR3 has 15 residues. CDR1 and CDR2 (germline): SEHNR, FQNEAQ (reference sequence). The CDR3 DNA follows: TGTGCCAGCAGCTTAACGAGCGGGGCCTTCGAGACCCAGTACTTC. Translation: CASSLTSGAFETQYF.

This rearrangement joins TRBV11-2 to TRBJ1-5; D possibly corresponds to TRBD1 (5 bases). With 4 bases removed from V and 1 base from J, the gap between germline ends came to 14 bases. This CDR3 has 16 residues. Germline V gene lookup returns CDR1 SGHAT and CDR2 FQNNGV. The CDR3 reads CASSSGRAGSNQPQHF. In DNA form, the CDR3 reads TGTGCCAGCAGCTCGGGCAGGGCCGGGAGCAATCAGCCCCAGCATTTT.

The table lists this clone with a few counts. This sequence joins TRBV6-1 and TRBJ2-7; 8 nucleotides agree with TRBD2. J lost 0 bases, V lost 1 base, and 5 bases had no gene match. Looked up from germline, CDR1 is MNHNS and CDR2 is SASEGT. The CDR3 is 16 amino acids. DNA for the CDR3: TGTGCCAGCAGTGAAGTTTCGGGAGGGGGCTCCTACGAGCAGTACGTC. Translation gives CASSEVSGGGSYEQYV.

This sequence joins TRBV9 and TRBJ1-4, with 7 bases aligning to TRBD1. The length of the CDR3 is 13 residues. Germline V gives CDR1 SGDLS, CDR2 YYNGEE. With 0 bases clipped from V and 16 bases from J, the junction kept 9 bases outside the gene matches. In DNA, the CDR3 is TGTGCCAGCAGCGTAGATATGACAGGGTATCCGTTTTTT. It yields the protein CASSVDMTGYPFF.

The gene calls are TRBV10-1 and TRBJ1-6; D is possibly TRBD1 (5 bases). From germline, CDR1 is WNHNN and CDR2 SYGVQD (reference sequence). V lost 4 bases and J lost 7, with 8 bases in between. The CDR3 runs 13 residues. The CDR3 protein is CASSARDNSPLHF. The CDR3 bases are TGCGCCAGCAGTGCCAGGGACAATTCACCCCTCCACTTT.

This clone was counted once. The rearrangement links TRBV2 to TRBJ1-1; 7 bases match TRBD1. V shed 8 bases, J shed 3 bases, and the junction held 3 bases outside the gene matches. The CDR3 has 12 amino acids. Germline loops: CDR1 SNHLY, CDR2 FYNNEI. CDR3 sequence reads: CASQGEYTEAFF. The CDR3 DNA reads as TGTGCCAGCCAGGGGGAATACACTGAAGCTTTCTTT.

This clone was seen a few times. The rearrangement links TRBV18 to TRBJ1-2; the D gene is possibly TRBD1 (6 bases). Germline V gene sequence: CDR1 KGHSH, CDR2 LQKENI. The CDR3 runs to 14 residues. V was pared by 1 base and J by 8 bases, with 14 bases between. The CDR3 DNA sequence: TGTGCCAGCTCACCACGGTTACAGGGAGGAGGCTACACCTTC. This sequence encodes CASSPRLQGGGYTF.

This chain connects TRBV27 to TRBJ1-4, with D maybe TRBD1 (5 bases). The CDR3 spans 12 residues. Germline V gene sequence: CDR1 MNHEY, CDR2 SMNVEV (reference sequence). Trimming pared 6 bases from V and 7 bases from J, leaving 9 bases between. The CDR3 nucleotides are TGTGCCAGCAGGGGGACGGCTGAAAAACTGTTTTTT. It translates to CASRGTAEKLFF.

The chain couples TRBV5-1 to TRBJ2-3, with TRBD2 identical over 10 bases. Germline values: CDR1 SGHRS, CDR2 YFSETQ. The CDR3 consists of 16 residues. V was pared by 4 bases and J by 2 bases, with 7 bases of the junction left unmatched. CDR3: CASSRGLAEITDTQYF. CDR3 nucleotide sequence: TGCGCCAGCAGCCGCGGACTAGCGGAGATCACAGATACGCAGTATTTT.

The gene calls are TRBV5-1 and TRBJ2-7, with 9 bases that match TRBD2. Germline trimming cut 0 bases from V and 2 bases from J; bases unmatched to any gene: 6. This CDR3 is built from 16 residues. The germline V gene encodes CDR1 SGHRS and CDR2 YFSETQ. The CDR3 DNA reads as TGCGCCAGCAGCTTGGGGTTTAGCGGGGGTACCTACGAGCAGTACGTC. Protein product: CASSLGFSGGTYEQYV.

Points on this clone: Different DNA sequences within this sample yield the same CDR3. The genes are TRBV14 and TRBJ2-2; 7 nucleotides agree with TRBD2. The V segment lost 1 base and the J segment 1 base; nucleotides outside the gene matches: 0. The CDR3 sequence is 15 residues long. Germline V lookup: CDR1 SGHDN, CDR2 FVKESK. The CDR3 sequence is CASSQAGGNTGELFF. CDR3 DNA: TGTGCCAGCAGCCAAGCGGGGGGGAACACCGGGGAGCTGTTTTTT.

The CDR3 reads CATSDPGGGGTYNEQFF. The DNA for the CDR3 is TGTGCCACCAGTGACCCCGGGGGCGGGGGGACCTACAATGAGCAGTTCTTC. The chain couples TRBV24-1 to TRBJ2-1, with TRBD2 matching 8 bases. CDR3 length: 17 amino acids. CDR1 is KGHDR, CDR2 SFDVKD, per germline. With V trimmed by 4 bases and J by 2 bases, 9 bases remained unmatched.

The V gene is TRBV6-4, the J gene TRBJ1-5; no clear D. CDR1 and CDR2 from the germline V gene are MRHNA and SNTAGT. The CDR3 extends over 13 amino acids. Between the trimmed V and J ends, which lost 6 bases and 4 bases, there was a span of 10 bases. The CDR3 DNA is TGTGCCAGCAGCGCAGGACCTAATCAGCCCCAGCATTTT. Translation gives CASSAGPNQPQHF.

In regard to this clone: The identical CDR3 is also encoded by other nucleotide sequences in the sample. V is TRBV15 and J is TRBJ1-1, with D possibly TRBD1 on 5 matching bases. There are 13 residues in the CDR3. V lost 2 bases and J 1 base, leaving 5 bases between the germline ends. Germline V lookup: CDR1 LNHNV, CDR2 YYDKDF (reference sequence). CDR3 amino acids: CATSRTGNTEAFF. CDR3 DNA: TGTGCCACCAGCAGAACAGGGAACACTGAAGCTTTCTTT.

The chain recombines TRBV2 with TRBJ1-5; D is ambiguous. Germline loops: CDR1 SNHLY, CDR2 FYNNEI. Trimming pared 6 bases from V and 3 bases from J, leaving 18 bases between. CDR3 length: 16 amino acids. The CDR3 sequence: CASSAPLSANNQPQHF. The CDR3 DNA reads TGTGCCAGCAGCGCCCCGCTATCAGCTAACAATCAGCCCCAGCATTTT. Full variable domain (rest looked up from reference TRBV2 and TRBJ1-5): EPEVTQTPSHQVTQMGQEVILRCVPISNHLYFYWYRQILGQKVEFLVSFYNNEISEKSEIFDDQFSVERPDGSNFTLKIRSTKLEDSAMYFCASSAPLSANNQPQHFGDGTRLSIL.

This chain joins TRBV10-3 and TRBJ2-1; D uncertain. This CDR3 is 11 amino acids long. Germline V gives CDR1 ENHRY, CDR2 SYGVKD. V was pared by 1 base and J by 8 bases, with 3 bases between. This chain's CDR3 is CAISEFDEQFF. As DNA, the CDR3 is TGTGCCATCAGTGAGTTCGATGAGCAGTTCTTC.

The chain has TRBV6-5 and TRBJ2-7; 8 positions agree with TRBD2. The CDR3 is 16 amino acids. Germline V gives CDR1 MNHEY, CDR2 SVGAGI. Trimming removed 1 base from V and 3 bases from J; junction bases left unmatched: 8. The CDR3 loop is CASSYFSGTLIYEQYF. CDR3 sequence (DNA): TGTGCCAGCAGTTACTTTAGCGGGACTTTGATCTACGAGCAGTACTTC.

This clone turned up a few times. CDR3 sequence reads: CASSAGGKGEKLFF. As DNA, the CDR3 is TGTGCCAGCAGTGCCGGGGGGAAGGGTGAAAAACTGTTTTTT. The rearrangement joins TRBV2 to TRBJ1-4; a possible D gene is TRBD1 (5 bases). The CDR3 runs 14 residues. V was cut by 4 bases and J by 7 bases, with 13 bases left in between. Germline CDR1 and CDR2: SNHLY and FYNNEI. The variable domain in full, with the rest retrieved from reference TRBV2 and TRBJ1-4, is EPEVTQTPSHQVTQMGQEVILRCVPISNHLYFYWYRQILGQKVEFLVSFYNNEISEKSEIFDDQFSVERPDGSNFTLKIRSTKLEDSAMYFCASSAGGKGEKLFFGSGTQLSVL.

The chain employs TRBV20-1 and TRBJ1-1, with D perhaps TRBD1 (5 bases). This CDR3 comprises 11 residues. The V gene's germline CDR1 is DFQATT and CDR2 SNEGSKA (reference sequence). V lost 3 bases and J lost 11, with 13 bases in between. The CDR3 bases are TGCAGTGCTAGGGGAGGAGGGGACGCTTTCTTT. Residues: CSARGGGDAFF.

V usage is TRBV5-1 and J usage is TRBJ1-5, with 9 bases lining up with TRBD1. The CDR3 runs 14 residues. The V segment lost 0 bases and the J segment 7 bases; nucleotides outside the gene matches: 2. In germline, CDR1 is SGHRS, CDR2 YFSETQ. The CDR3 region is CASSLGTGAQPQHF. In DNA form, the CDR3 reads TGCGCCAGCAGCTTGGGGACAGGGGCCCAGCCCCAGCATTTT.

The V gene is TRBV14, the J gene TRBJ1-3; 8 nucleotides match TRBD1. Trimming cost V 4 bases and J 3 bases; bases outside gene matches: 5. This CDR3 is 15 amino acids long. CDR1 and CDR2 (germline): SGHDN, FVKESK. This CDR3 is CASSRLGQVGNTIYF. The CDR3 DNA reads as TGTGCCAGCAGCCGCCTGGGACAGGTTGGAAACACCATATATTTT.

The chain has TRBV19 and TRBJ1-1; tentatively, D is TRBD1 (5 bases). Looked up from germline, CDR1 is LNHDA and CDR2 is SQIVND (reference sequence). This CDR3 contains 13 residues. Trimming stripped 8 bases from V and 4 bases from J, with 14 bases between. CDR3 in DNA: TGTGCCAGTTTCTCGGGGCGTGGCACTGAAGCTTTCTTT. Protein: CASFSGRGTEAFF.

This clone has more than one count but fewer than ten. The V call is TRBV5-1, the J call TRBJ1-2; 7 bases line up with TRBD1. Looked up from germline, CDR1 is SGHRS and CDR2 is YFSETQ. The CDR3 consists of 16 residues. The V segment lost 1 base and the J segment 3 bases; nucleotides outside the gene matches: 9. The CDR3 region has the DNA TGCGCCAGCAGCTTGAGTACAGGGGAGGGCCACTATGGCTACACCTTC. Amino acids: CASSLSTGEGHYGYTF.

The V gene is TRBV6-6, the J gene TRBJ1-5; D remains unclear. V was shortened by 0 bases and J by 1 base, with 7 bases between the two germline ends. CDR1 and CDR2 (germline): MNHNY, SVGAGI (reference sequence). This CDR3 spans 15 amino acids. The CDR3 here is CASSYSRQSNQPQHF. CDR3 DNA sequence: TGTGCCAGCAGTTACTCCCGACAAAGCAATCAGCCCCAGCATTTT.

The rearrangement links TRBV2 to TRBJ1-4, with D possibly being TRBD1 (5 bases). CDR1 is SNHLY, CDR2 FYNNEI, per germline. The V gene lost 3 bases and the J gene lost 11 bases, with 13 bases spanning the gap. There are 13 residues in the CDR3. DNA for the CDR3: TGTGCCAGCAGTGATGGGGGAACCCCGAAACTGTTTTTT. It is translated as CASSDGGTPKLFF.

The chain has TRBV9 and TRBJ2-2, with no clear D. Germline loops: CDR1 SGDLS, CDR2 YYNGEE. The CDR3 sequence is 13 residues long. V dropped 0 bases and J dropped 7 bases, with 7 bases sitting between them. In DNA, the CDR3 is TGTGCCAGCAGCGTAGTACTGGGCGGGGAGCTGTTTTTT. It translates to CASSVVLGGELFF.